Each of the 10 T cell receptor beta chains below was sequenced from the same sample in a study of beta chain features in type 1 diabetes. Study results and caveats: People with Type 1 diabetes carried modestly yet significantly shorter TCRB CDR3s in all four CD4+ subsets.

These receptors' targets are unknown. Since all of the isolated RNA was reverse transcribed, expressed TCRB transcripts were what got sequenced. The table came from immunoSEQ multiplex PCR; TCRdb's copy has only in-frame clones and leaves some out. The profile covers some 280,000 clones, with 14% appearing a single time and 0.017% taken by the ten largest. The source material was naive CD4+ T cells from blood. The receptor set was obtained from a man aged 30 to 45 with type 1 diabetes.

This chain links TRBV27 with TRBJ1-5; D is perhaps TRBD1 (5 bases). V gave up 3 bases and J gave up 4 bases, with 13 bases separating them. Germline lookup yields CDR1 MNHEY and CDR2 SMNVEV (reference sequence). This CDR3 has 15 residues. The CDR3 spells CASSLEGRRNQPQHF. Written as DNA, the CDR3 is TGTGCCAGCAGTTTGGAGGGGAGGCGGAATCAGCCCCAGCATTTT.

This chain uses TRBV18 with TRBJ1-4; TRBD1 agrees at 7 bases. The CDR3 runs to 15 residues. V shed 1 base, J shed 4 bases, and the junction held 3 bases outside the gene matches. The V gene's germline CDR1 is KGHSH and CDR2 LQKENI. Written as DNA, the CDR3 is TGTGCCAGCTCACCACAGGGGGCGATTAATGAAAAACTGTTTTTT. Protein sequence: CASSPQGAINEKLFF.

This clone appeared a few times. The chain uses TRBV30 and TRBJ2-7; D may be TRBD1 (6 bases). This CDR3 has 14 amino acids. Germline V gene lookup returns CDR1 GTSNPN and CDR2 SVGIG (reference sequence). Trimming took off 1 base at V and 10 bases at J, with 20 bases between the two ends. The CDR3 coding sequence is TGTGCCTGGAGTGCGGTACCGAGAGAGGGGGAACAGTACTTC. It specifies CAWSAVPREGEQYF.

This clone was observed a few times. This sequence joins TRBV7-2 and TRBJ2-7, with D maybe TRBD1 (5 bases). This CDR3 contains 14 residues. Trimming left V 1 base short and J 0 bases short, with 7 bases between. CDR1 is SGHTA, CDR2 FQGNSA, per germline. For the CDR3, the DNA is TGTGCCAGCAGCTTAGGGGGCCCCTCCTACGAGCAGTACTTC. Amino acid sequence: CASSLGGPSYEQYF.

The chain combines TRBV18 with TRBJ2-7, with D possibly TRBD1 on 6 matching bases. The length of the CDR3 is 15 residues. The germline CDR1 and CDR2 sequences are KGHSH and LQKENI. The V and J ends lost 1 base and 2 bases respectively, with 12 bases between them. The CDR3 DNA reads TGTGCCAGCTCACCACAGCGACAGGAGCCCTACGAGCAGTACTTC. This sequence encodes CASSPQRQEPYEQYF. The full variable domain, its missing parts supplied by reference TRBV18 and TRBJ2-7, is NAGVMQNPRHLVRRRGQEARLRCSPMKGHSHVYWYRQLPEEGLKFMVYLQKENIIDESGMPKERFSAEFPKEGPSILRIQQVVRGDSAAYFCASSPQRQEPYEQYFGPGTRLTVT.

This clone was counted a few times. The chain is built from TRBV9 and TRBJ2-7; D may be TRBD1 (6 bases). The CDR3 is made up of 14 amino acids. Germline V gene data show CDR1 as SGDLS and CDR2 as YYNGEE. V dropped 0 bases and J dropped 8 bases, with 15 bases sitting between them. For the CDR3, the DNA is TGTGCCAGCAGCGTAGGAGACAGGATTCCCCAGCAGTACTTC. Translation: CASSVGDRIPQQYF.

V usage is TRBV12-5 and J usage is TRBJ2-5; a possible D gene is TRBD1 (6 bases). Trimming removed 3 bases at V and 5 bases at J, with 19 bases between. Germline V gene data show CDR1 as LGHNT and CDR2 as FRNRAP. The CDR3 is made up of 16 amino acids. CDR3 in DNA: TGTGCTAGTGGTTTAGGGACGGTAAGGGGGTCTGAGACCCAGTACTTC. This translates into CASGLGTVRGSETQYF.

This clone occurred a few times. The CDR3 is CASTRIGGGLSEAFF. The CDR3 nucleotides are TGTGCCAGCACTCGAATCGGGGGTGGGCTCTCTGAAGCTTTCTTT. This sequence joins TRBV25-1 and TRBJ1-1; tentatively, D is TRBD1 (5 bases). V was pared by 7 bases and J by 6 bases, with 21 bases between. Per germline, CDR1 MGHDK and CDR2 SYGVNS. This CDR3 contains 15 residues.

CDR3 bases: TGTGCCACCAGCAGCTCCGGGACTAGCGTTGCCTACGAGCAGTACTTC. Translating it yields CATSSSGTSVAYEQYF. This sequence joins TRBV15 and TRBJ2-7, with 10 bases lining up with TRBD2. The CDR3 consists of 16 residues. Looked up from germline, CDR1 is LNHNV and CDR2 is YYDKDF (reference sequence). Trimming took 3 bases from V and 2 from J; bases not matched to a gene: 7.

The chain links TRBV29-1 to TRBJ2-5, with 7 bases that match TRBD1. V lost 2 bases to trimming and J lost 1 base; unmatched junction nucleotides: 4. Germline CDR1 and CDR2: SQVTM and ANQGSEA. There are 14 residues in the CDR3. CDR3 sequence (DNA): TGCAGCGTTGAAAGGGGGCGTTTCCAAGAGACCCAGTACTTC. Amino acids: CSVERGRFQETQYF.